These T cell receptor beta chains were read from a single sample in a study of blood T cell repertoires in COVID-19. Profiling relied on immunoSEQ multiplex PCR, and the TCRdb table lists in-frame clones only, not all of them. The sample lists some 74,000 clones, approximately 80% seen once, with around 4.8% in the top ten. The sequenced sample consisted of peripheral blood. These receptors all stem from a woman over 75 with active or convalescent COVID-19. The CDR3 runs from the conserved cysteine through the conserved F or W. The D gene is left open where the match is weak. Not every row has a clone size; where given, it reads once, few, many or a size class.

.	TRBV2	TRBJ2-1	.	CASMTPLGSSYNEQFF	TGTGCCAGCATGACCCCTCTAGGGAGCTCCTACAATGAGCAGTTCTTC
.	TRBV2	TRBJ2-7	.	CASRFTREQYF	TGTGCCAGCAGGTTTACTCGAGAGCAGTACTTC
TRBD1	TRBV19	TRBJ1-1	.	CASSGQGANTEAFF	TGTGCCAGCTCGGGACAGGGGGCGAACACTGAAGCTTTCTTT
TRBD1	TRBV5-5	TRBJ1-3	once	CASRMTGGSGNTIYF	TGTGCCAGCAGGATGACAGGGGGCTCTGGAAACACCATATATTTT
TRBD2	TRBV4-1	TRBJ2-7	few	CASSPAGVSYEQYF	TGCGCCAGCAGCCCAGCGGGGGTCTCCTACGAGCAGTACTTC
TRBD2	TRBV7-3	TRBJ2-5	few	CASSPGASGGTFRETQYF	TGTGCCAGCAGCCCGGGGGCTAGCGGGGGGACCTTTCGAGAGACCCAGTACTTC
TRBD1	TRBV27	TRBJ1-1	.	CASSSRTGGSANTEAFF	TGTGCCAGCAGTTCACGGACAGGGGGCTCGGCGAACACTGAAGCTTTCTTT
TRBD1	TRBV19	TRBJ1-2	.	CASSIRTGYGYTF	TGTGCCAGTAGTATAAGGACAGGCTATGGCTACACCTTC
TRBD2	TRBV5-8	TRBJ2-5	.	CASSSTGGLIETQYF	TGTGCCAGCAGCTCAACGGGGGGGCTGATAGAGACCCAGTACTTC
TRBD1	TRBV29-1	TRBJ1-2	once	CSVGQGAFGYTF	TGCAGCGTTGGACAGGGGGCTTTTGGCTACACCTTC
.	TRBV7-8	TRBJ1-3	.	CASSPGFLLAGNTIYF	TGTGCCAGCAGTCCAGGGTTTCTCCTTGCTGGAAACACCATATATTTT
.	TRBV7-2	TRBJ2-5	.	CASSLAGVGETQYF	TGTGCCAGCAGCTTAGCCGGGGTCGGCGAGACCCAGTACTTC
TRBD2	TRBV4-1	TRBJ2-1	.	CASSHLGLAGGHYNEQFF	TGCGCCAGCAGCCACCTAGGACTAGCGGGAGGACACTACAATGAGCAGTTCTTC
.	TRBV7-2	TRBJ1-3	.	CASSLVPGVGNTIYF	TGTGCCAGCAGCTTAGTCCCAGGGGTTGGAAACACCATATATTTT
.	TRBV14	TRBJ2-7	.	CASSQVSTGYEQYF	TGTGCCAGCAGCCAAGTTTCGACAGGTTACGAGCAGTACTTC
TRBD1	TRBV14	TRBJ2-3	.	CASSRNRGPSTDTQYF	TGTGCCAGCAGCCGAAACAGGGGGCCGAGCACAGATACGCAGTATTTT
TRBD2	TRBV5-1	TRBJ2-3	few	CASSRIPRELGTDTQYF	TGCGCCAGCAGCCGTATCCCGCGGGAGCTGGGCACAGATACGCAGTATTTT
TRBD1	TRBV24-1	TRBJ1-3	.	CATSKTGVGNTIYF	TGTGCCACCAGCAAAACAGGGGTTGGAAACACCATATATTTT
.	TRBV18	TRBJ1-4	.	CASSPRTDNEKLFF	TGTGCCAGCTCACCCCGGACAGATAATGAAAAACTGTTTTTT
TRBD2	TRBV7-2	TRBJ2-5	.	CASTWGGFETQYF	TGTGCCAGCACCTGGGGGGGGTTTGAGACCCAGTACTTC
.	TRBV19	TRBJ2-3	once	CASSSQGRSTDTQYF	TGTGCCAGTAGTTCTCAGGGGAGAAGCACAGATACGCAGTATTTT
.	TRBV5-1	TRBJ2-1	.	CASSLDPGYNEQFF	TGCGCCAGCAGCTTGGACCCCGGTTACAATGAGCAGTTCTTC
TRBD1	TRBV28	TRBJ2-3	.	CASSFHSGTGGDTQYF	TGTGCCAGCAGTTTCCACTCGGGGACAGGGGGAGATACGCAGTATTTT